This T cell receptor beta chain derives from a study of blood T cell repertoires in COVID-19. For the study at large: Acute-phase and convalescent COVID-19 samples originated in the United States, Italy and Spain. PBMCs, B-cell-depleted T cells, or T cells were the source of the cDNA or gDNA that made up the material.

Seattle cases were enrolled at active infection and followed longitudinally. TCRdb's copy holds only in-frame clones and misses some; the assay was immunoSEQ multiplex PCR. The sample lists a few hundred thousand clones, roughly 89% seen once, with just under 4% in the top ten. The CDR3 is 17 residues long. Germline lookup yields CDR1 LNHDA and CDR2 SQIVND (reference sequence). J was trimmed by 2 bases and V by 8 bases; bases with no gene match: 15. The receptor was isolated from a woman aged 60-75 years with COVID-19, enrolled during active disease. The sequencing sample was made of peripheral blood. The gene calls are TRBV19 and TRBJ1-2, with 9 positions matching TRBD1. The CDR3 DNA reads TGTGCCAGTGGACTTCCGGGACAGGGTTTCGAGAACTATGGCTACACCTTC. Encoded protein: CASGLPGQGFENYGYTF.